This passage covers 5 T cell receptor beta chains from one sample sequenced in a study of CD8 T cells in ankylosing spondylitis. Each CDR3 protein gets one entry after TCRdb re-called the 5' RACE reads with MiXCR. This sample has approximately 200,000 distinct CDR3 sequences; roughly 13% occur once, and the top ten carry 16%. Sequencing used blood, either unsorted or a sorted T cell fraction (not recorded which). The receptor source for this set is a male donor with ankylosing spondylitis or in good health (not recorded which).

V gene TRBV7-9 combines with J gene TRBJ2-7, with D possibly matching TRBD1 (5 bases). Between the trimmed V and J ends, which lost 2 bases and 5 bases, there was a span of 13 bases. This CDR3 contains 14 residues. CDR1 and CDR2 (germline): SEHNR, FQNEAQ (reference sequence). CDR3 protein: CASSLIRVGNEQYF. The CDR3 nucleotides are TGTGCCAGCAGCTTAATCAGGGTAGGCAACGAGCAGTACTTC.

The rearrangement links TRBV6-1 to TRBJ2-3; 10 positions agree with TRBD2. With V trimmed by 7 bases and J by 0 bases, 7 bases remained unmatched. Germline values: CDR1 MNHNS, CDR2 SASEGT. This CDR3 contains 16 residues. The CDR3 coding sequence is TGTGCCAGCAAGACGGTAGCGGGAGGAAGCACAGATACGCAGTATTTT. Its protein is CASKTVAGGSTDTQYF.

This clonotype was detected only a few times. This chain joins TRBV7-9 and TRBJ2-3; D may be TRBD1 (5 bases). The V end lost 6 bases, the J end lost 1 base, and 11 bases lay between the germline ends. Germline V CDR1 and CDR2: SEHNR, FQNEAQ (reference sequence). The CDR3 covers 14 residues. The CDR3 coding sequence is TGTGCCAGCAGTTCTAAGACAGGCACAGATACGCAGTATTTT. This sequence encodes CASSSKTGTDTQYF.

V gene TRBV10-3 combines with J gene TRBJ2-1, with TRBD2 matching 7 bases. Germline V CDR1 and CDR2: ENHRY, SYGVKD. This CDR3 region has 15 residues. The J segment lost 8 bases and the V segment lost 2 bases, leaving 9 bases of the junction unmatched. The CDR3, as DNA: TGTGCCATCAGTGAGGCGGGAGCTAATATAGATGAGCAGTTCTTC. Its protein is CAISEAGANIDEQFF.

The J gene is TRBJ2-7, the V gene TRBV4-2; D is unclear. CDR3 length equals 15 residues. The germline V gene has CDR1 LGHNA and CDR2 YNFKEQ. With 0 bases removed from V and 7 bases from J, the gap between germline ends came to 16 bases. CDR3 amino acids: CASSQEWQISGEQYF. CDR3 sequence (DNA): TGTGCCAGCAGCCAAGAGTGGCAGATCTCCGGGGAGCAGTACTTC.